Listed below are T cell receptor beta chains from one sample, sequenced in a study of patients and donors after allogeneic stem cell transplantation. TCRdb re-analysed the RT-PCR reads in MiXCR, keeping a single row per CDR3 protein. The sample includes some 880,000 distinct CDR3 sequences, roughly 17% of them seen just once. The sequencing input was blood, either unsorted or a sorted T cell fraction (not recorded which). The receptors stem from a human donor who was either an allogeneic HSCT recipient or a stem cell or donor lymphocyte infusion donor (not recorded which). It is not recorded whose cells these are; they may come from a transplant donor. The conserved cysteine and the conserved F or W are not part of the CDR3 here.

CDR3 | J | V
SAYEQY | TRBJ2-7 | TRBV29-1
ASSSRRMNTEAF | TRBJ1-1 | TRBV7-2
ASSPSGVQETQY | TRBJ2-5 | TRBV12-3/TRBV12-4
ASSPRTGGGSYGYT | TRBJ1-2 | TRBV27
ASSFSNVDGEKLF | TRBJ1-4 | TRBV12-3/TRBV12-4
AISESQGTDGYT | TRBJ1-2 | TRBV10-3
SVALRDRGVLGTEAF | TRBJ1-1 | TRBV29-1
ASSLAWGNQPQH | TRBJ1-5 | TRBV5-6
ASSLHGGPKDTQY | TRBJ2-3 | TRBV12-3/TRBV12-4
ASGLRGARDTEAF | TRBJ1-1 | TRBV12-5
ASSYSGAPNTEAF | TRBJ1-1 | TRBV6-5
ATRPGQGSNEQF | TRBJ2-1 | TRBV25-1
ASSQDKGFTDTQY | TRBJ2-3 | TRBV4-3
ASSQGTGFTHEQF | TRBJ2-1 | TRBV14
SAREMGEQF | TRBJ2-1 | TRBV20-1
SARDPSSSTNEKLF | TRBJ1-4 | TRBV20-1
AIREGQGTEAF | TRBJ1-1 | TRBV10-3
ASSLSIGSGRDTQY | TRBJ2-3 | TRBV5-1
ASSKKGRDRGSSGANVLT | TRBJ2-6 | TRBV21-1
ATRGDLNQPQH | TRBJ1-5 | TRBV24-1
ASSIRGSGRGYNEQF | TRBJ2-1 | TRBV19
ASSIAEAYNSPLH | TRBJ1-6 | TRBV19
ASSEPTGGRTEAF | TRBJ1-1 | TRBV25-1
ASSLASGVVVPQH | TRBJ1-5 | TRBV7-2
ASSLTSDPWDEAF | TRBJ1-1 | TRBV7-2
ASSPTAGEGRSETQY | TRBJ2-5 | TRBV5-1
ASSWRGDNSPLH | TRBJ1-6 | TRBV7-8
SASPPDIHYEQY | TRBJ2-7 | TRBV20-1
ASSFSSFGYEQY | TRBJ2-7 | TRBV7-2
SARLAGADTQY | TRBJ2-3 | TRBV20-1
ASRNRGLLGGELF | TRBJ2-2 | TRBV12-3/TRBV12-4
ASSARGLAQY | TRBJ2-3 | TRBV6-5
SVEVPGGRTSYEQY | TRBJ2-7 | TRBV29-1
SVGETGVQPQH | TRBJ1-5 | TRBV29-1
ATSDLGSGLYNEQF | TRBJ2-1 | TRBV24-1
SATTSGGASFKNIQY | TRBJ2-4 | TRBV20-1
SAHPTGGDGYT | TRBJ1-2 | TRBV20-1
SAREFGRSNNSPLH | TRBJ1-6 | TRBV20-1
ASSIAGRGNEKLF | TRBJ1-4 | TRBV19
ASSSGAGTVASYEQY | TRBJ2-7 | TRBV6-5
ATSDSDRRTDTQY | TRBJ2-3 | TRBV24-1
ASSSTPGPQETQY | TRBJ2-5 | TRBV5-1
ASSQAGVGPLYEQY | TRBJ2-7 | TRBV4-1
ASTNSDRGHLEQY | TRBJ2-7 | TRBV6-1
ASSLGRRATNEKLF | TRBJ1-4 | TRBV12-3/TRBV12-4
ASRGDSGSSEQY | TRBJ2-7 | TRBV2
ASSPHLGQGKETQY | TRBJ2-5 | TRBV7-6
ASSQDRGGGVNTGELF | TRBJ2-2 | TRBV4-2
ASNLRLGSYNEQF | TRBJ2-1 | TRBV4-3
ASSLIAGGMGEQF | TRBJ2-1 | TRBV4-3
ASSPVVQDYYGYT | TRBJ1-2 | TRBV5-1
SARPQGLRLTDTQY | TRBJ2-3 | TRBV20-1
ASSQEVPVEAF | TRBJ1-1 | TRBV4-1
AISESQGALLYGYT | TRBJ1-2 | TRBV10-3
ASTRGSPSGYT | TRBJ1-2 | TRBV6-1
SAHPKGGSSYEQY | TRBJ2-7 | TRBV20-1
SAQDGSNQPQH | TRBJ1-5 | TRBV20-1
ASSSKIALFYWNEQF | TRBJ2-1 | TRBV3-1
ATSRSLGSPNGQF | TRBJ2-1 | TRBV15
ASSLQGRVLGNTEAF | TRBJ1-1 | TRBV5-1